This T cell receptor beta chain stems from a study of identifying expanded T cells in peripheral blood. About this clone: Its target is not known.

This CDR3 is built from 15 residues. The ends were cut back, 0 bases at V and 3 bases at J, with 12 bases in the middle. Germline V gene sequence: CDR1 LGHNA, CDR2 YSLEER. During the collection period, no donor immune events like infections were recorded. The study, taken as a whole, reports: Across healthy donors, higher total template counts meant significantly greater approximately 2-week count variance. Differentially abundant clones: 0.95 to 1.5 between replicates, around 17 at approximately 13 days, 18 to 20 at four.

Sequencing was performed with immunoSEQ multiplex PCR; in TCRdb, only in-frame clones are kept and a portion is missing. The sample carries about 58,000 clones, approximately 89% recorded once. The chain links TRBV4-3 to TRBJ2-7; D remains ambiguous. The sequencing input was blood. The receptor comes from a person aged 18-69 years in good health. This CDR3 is CASSQESSGLYEQYF. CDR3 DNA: TGCGCCAGCAGCCAAGAAAGCTCTGGGCTCTACGAGCAGTACTTC.